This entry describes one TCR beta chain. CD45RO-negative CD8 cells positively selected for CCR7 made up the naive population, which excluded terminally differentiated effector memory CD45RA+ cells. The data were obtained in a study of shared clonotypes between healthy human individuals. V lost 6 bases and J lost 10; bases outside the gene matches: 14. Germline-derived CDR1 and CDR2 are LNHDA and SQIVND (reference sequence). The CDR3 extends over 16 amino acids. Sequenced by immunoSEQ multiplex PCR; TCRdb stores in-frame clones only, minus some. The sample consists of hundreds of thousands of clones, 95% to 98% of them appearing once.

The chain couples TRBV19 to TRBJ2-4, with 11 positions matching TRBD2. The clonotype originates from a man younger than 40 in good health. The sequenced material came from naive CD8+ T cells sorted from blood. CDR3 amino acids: CASSNLAGGRVLIQYF. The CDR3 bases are TGTGCCAGTAGCAACTTAGCGGGAGGGCGGGTGCTTATTCAGTACTTC.